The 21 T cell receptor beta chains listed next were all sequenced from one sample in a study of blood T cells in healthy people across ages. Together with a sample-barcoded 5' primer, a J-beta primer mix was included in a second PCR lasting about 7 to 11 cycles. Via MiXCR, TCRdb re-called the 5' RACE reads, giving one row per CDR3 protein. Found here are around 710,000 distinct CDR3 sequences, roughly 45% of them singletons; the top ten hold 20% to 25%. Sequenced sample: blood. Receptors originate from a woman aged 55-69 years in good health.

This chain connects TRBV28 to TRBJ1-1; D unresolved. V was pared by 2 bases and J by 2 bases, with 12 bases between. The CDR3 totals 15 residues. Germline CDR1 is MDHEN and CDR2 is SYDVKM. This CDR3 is CASSLEMTTNTEAFF. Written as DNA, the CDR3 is TGTGCCAGCAGTTTAGAGATGACAACAAACACTGAAGCTTTCTTT.

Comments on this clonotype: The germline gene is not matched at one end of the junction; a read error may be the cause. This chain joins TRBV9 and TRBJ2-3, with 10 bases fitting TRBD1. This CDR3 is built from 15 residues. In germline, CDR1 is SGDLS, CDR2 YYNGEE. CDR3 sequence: CANSEGTGAGDTQYF. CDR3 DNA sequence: TGTGCCAACAGCGAGGGGACAGGGGCGGGGGATACGCAGTATTTT.

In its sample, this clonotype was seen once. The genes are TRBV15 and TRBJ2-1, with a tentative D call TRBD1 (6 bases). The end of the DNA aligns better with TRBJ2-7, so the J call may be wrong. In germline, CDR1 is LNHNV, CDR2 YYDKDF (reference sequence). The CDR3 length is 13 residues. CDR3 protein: CATRDIAYNEQYF. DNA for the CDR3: TGTGCCACCCGGGACATAGCCTACAATGAGCAGTACTTC.

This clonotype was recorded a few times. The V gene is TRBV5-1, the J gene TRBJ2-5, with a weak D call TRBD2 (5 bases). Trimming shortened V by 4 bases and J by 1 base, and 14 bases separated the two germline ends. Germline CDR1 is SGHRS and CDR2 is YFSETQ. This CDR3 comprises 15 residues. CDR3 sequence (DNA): TGCGCCAGCAGCGACGGGAAGGGAACCCAAGAGACCCAGTACTTC. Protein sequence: CASSDGKGTQETQYF. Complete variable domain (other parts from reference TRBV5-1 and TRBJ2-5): KAGVTQTPRYLIKTRGQQVTLSCSPISGHRSVSWYQQTPGQGLQFLFEYFSETQRNKGNFPGRFSGRQFSNSRSEMNVSTLELGDSALYLCASSDGKGTQETQYFGPGTRLLVL.

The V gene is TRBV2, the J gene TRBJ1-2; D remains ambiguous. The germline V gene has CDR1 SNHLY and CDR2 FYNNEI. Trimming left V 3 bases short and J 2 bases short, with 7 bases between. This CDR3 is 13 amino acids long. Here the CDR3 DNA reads TGTGCCAGCAGTGAGAACCGGAACTATGGCTACACCTTC. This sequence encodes CASSENRNYGYTF.

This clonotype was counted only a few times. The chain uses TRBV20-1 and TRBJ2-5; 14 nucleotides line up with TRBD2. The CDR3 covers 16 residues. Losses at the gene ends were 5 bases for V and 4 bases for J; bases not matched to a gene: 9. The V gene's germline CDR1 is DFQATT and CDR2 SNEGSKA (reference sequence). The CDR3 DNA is TGCAGTGCTTCTCGACTAGCGGGGGGGCCACGAGAGACCCAGTACTTC. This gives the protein CSASRLAGGPRETQYF.

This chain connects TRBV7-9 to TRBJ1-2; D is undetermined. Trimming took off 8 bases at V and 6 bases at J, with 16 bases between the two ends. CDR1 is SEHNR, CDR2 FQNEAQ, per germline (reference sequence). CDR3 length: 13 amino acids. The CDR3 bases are TGTGCCAGCTCGGTTGGACTTCAGGATGGCTACACCTTC. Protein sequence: CASSVGLQDGYTF.

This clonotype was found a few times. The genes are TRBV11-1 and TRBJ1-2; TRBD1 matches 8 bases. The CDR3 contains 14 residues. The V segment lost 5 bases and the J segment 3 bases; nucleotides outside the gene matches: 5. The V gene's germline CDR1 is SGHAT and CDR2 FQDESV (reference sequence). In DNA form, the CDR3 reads TGTGCCAGCAGCCTGGGGGACAGGCACTATGGCTACACCTTC. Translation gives CASSLGDRHYGYTF. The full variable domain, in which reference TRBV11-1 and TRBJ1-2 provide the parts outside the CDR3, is EAEVAQSPRYKITEKSQAVAFWCDPISGHATLYWYRQILGQGPELLVQFQDESVVDDSQLPKDRFSAERLKGVDSTLKIQPAELGDSAMYLCASSLGDRHYGYTFGSGTRLTVV.

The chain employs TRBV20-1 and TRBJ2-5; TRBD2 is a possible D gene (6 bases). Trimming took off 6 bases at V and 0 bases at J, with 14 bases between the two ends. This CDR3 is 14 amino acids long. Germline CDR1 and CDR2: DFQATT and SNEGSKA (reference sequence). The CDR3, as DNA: TGCAGTGCCCTGGGTGGAGGGTACCAAGAGACCCAGTACTTC. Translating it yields CSALGGGYQETQYF.

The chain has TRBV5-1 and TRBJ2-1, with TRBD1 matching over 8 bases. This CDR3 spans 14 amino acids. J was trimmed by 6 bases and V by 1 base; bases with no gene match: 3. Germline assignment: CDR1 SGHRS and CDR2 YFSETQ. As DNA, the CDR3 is TGCGCCAGCAGCTTGTCACAGGGGGTCAATGAGCAGTTCTTC. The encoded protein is CASSLSQGVNEQFF.

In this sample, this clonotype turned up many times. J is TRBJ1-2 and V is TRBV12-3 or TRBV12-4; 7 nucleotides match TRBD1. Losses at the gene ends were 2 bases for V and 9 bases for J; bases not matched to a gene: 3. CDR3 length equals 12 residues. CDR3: CASSLTGESYTF. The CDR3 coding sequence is TGTGCCAGCAGTTTAACAGGGGAAAGCTACACCTTC.

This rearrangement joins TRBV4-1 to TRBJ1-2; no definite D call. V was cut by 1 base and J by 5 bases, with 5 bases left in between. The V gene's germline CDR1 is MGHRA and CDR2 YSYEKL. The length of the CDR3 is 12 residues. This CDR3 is CASSQGRYGYTF. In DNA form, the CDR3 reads TGCGCCAGCAGCCAAGGGCGGTATGGCTACACCTTC.

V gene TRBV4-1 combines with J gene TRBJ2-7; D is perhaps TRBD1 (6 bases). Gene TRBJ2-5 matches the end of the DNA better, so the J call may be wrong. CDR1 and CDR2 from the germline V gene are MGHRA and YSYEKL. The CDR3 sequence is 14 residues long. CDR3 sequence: CASSQKYREETQYF. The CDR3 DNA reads TGCGCCAGCAGCCAAAAATACAGGGAAGAGACCCAGTACTTC.

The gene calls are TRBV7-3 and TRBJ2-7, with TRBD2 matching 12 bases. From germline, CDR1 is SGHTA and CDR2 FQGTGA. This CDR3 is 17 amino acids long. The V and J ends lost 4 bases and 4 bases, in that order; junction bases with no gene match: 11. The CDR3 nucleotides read TGTGCCAGCAGCTCCTCCGCCGGGACTAGCGGGTGGTACGAGCAGTACTTC. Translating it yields CASSSSAGTSGWYEQYF.

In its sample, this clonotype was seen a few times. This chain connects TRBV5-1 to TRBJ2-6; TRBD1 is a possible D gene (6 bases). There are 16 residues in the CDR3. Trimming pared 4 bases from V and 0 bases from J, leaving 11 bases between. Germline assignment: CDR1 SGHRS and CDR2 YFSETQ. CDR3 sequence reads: CASSLQGVSGANVLTF. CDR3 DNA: TGCGCCAGCAGCCTACAGGGTGTCTCTGGGGCCAACGTCCTGACTTTC.

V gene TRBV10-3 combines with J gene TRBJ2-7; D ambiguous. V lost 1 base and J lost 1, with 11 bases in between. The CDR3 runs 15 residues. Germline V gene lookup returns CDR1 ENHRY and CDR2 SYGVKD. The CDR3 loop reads CAISELSGTSYEQYF. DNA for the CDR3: TGTGCCATCAGTGAGTTGTCAGGTACTTCCTACGAGCAGTACTTC.

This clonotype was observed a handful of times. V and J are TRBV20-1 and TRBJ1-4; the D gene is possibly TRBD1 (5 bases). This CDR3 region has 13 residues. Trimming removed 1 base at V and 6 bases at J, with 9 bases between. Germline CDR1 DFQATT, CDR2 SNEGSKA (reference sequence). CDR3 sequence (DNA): TGCAGTGCTAGAGCCTGGGACTATGAAAAACTGTTTTTT. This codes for CSARAWDYEKLFF.

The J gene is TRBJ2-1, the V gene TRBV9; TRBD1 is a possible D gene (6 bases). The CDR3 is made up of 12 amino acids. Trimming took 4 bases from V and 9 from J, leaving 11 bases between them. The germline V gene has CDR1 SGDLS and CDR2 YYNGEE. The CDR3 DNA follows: TGTGCCAGCAGCAGACAGGAGACTGAGCAGTTCTTC. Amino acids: CASSRQETEQFF. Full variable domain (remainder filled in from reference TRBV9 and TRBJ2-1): DSGVTQTPKHLITATGQRVTLRCSPRSGDLSVYWYQQSLDQGLQFLIQYYNGEERAKGNILERFSAQQFPDLHSELNLSSLELGDSALYFCASSRQETEQFFGPGTRLTVL.

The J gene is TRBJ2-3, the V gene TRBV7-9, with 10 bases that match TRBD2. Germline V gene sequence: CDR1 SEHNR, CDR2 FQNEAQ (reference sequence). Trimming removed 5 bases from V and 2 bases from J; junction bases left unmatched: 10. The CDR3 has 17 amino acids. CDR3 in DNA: TGTGCCAGCAGCCACCCTACGAGCGGGGGGGTCACAGATACGCAGTATTTT. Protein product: CASSHPTSGGVTDTQYF.

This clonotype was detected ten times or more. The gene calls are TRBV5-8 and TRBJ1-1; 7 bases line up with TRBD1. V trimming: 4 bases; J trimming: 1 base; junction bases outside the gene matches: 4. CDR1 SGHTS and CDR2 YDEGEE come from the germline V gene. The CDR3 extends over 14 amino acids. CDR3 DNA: TGTGCCAGCAGCCAAAGGGACAGGAACACTGAAGCTTTCTTT. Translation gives CASSQRDRNTEAFF.

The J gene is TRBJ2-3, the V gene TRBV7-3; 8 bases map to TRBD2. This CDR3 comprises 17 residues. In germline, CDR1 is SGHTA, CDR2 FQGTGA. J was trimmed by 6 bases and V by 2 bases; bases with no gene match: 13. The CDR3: CASSLGSGAGVGDTQYF. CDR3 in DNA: TGTGCCAGCAGCTTAGGTTCGGGAGCGGGAGTGGGGGATACGCAGTATTTT.